This entry features one T cell receptor beta chain sequence. The sample comes from a study of OX40 agonist ivuxolimab in advanced cancers. Study at large: Ivuxolimab is an agonistic anti-OX40 (CD134) antibody, and patients were treated with it. Therapy given before enrollment (anti-PD-1, anti-PD-L1 or anti-CTLA-4) was allowed, and roughly 41% had some.

V was shortened by 4 bases and J by 2 bases, with 12 bases between the two germline ends. Germline CDR1 reads LGHNA; CDR2 reads YSLEER. There are 15 residues in the CDR3. Measured with immunoSEQ multiplex PCR; TCRdb has only the in-frame clones, and not every one. The repertoire holds about 61,000 clones, with about 92% as singletons. The source material was CD4+ or CD8+ T cells sorted from blood, sampled in a trial of the OX40 agonist ivuxolimab. J is TRBJ2-1 and V is TRBV4-3, with D perhaps matching TRBD1 or TRBD2 (5 bases each). This sequence was found in an adult with an advanced solid tumor such as melanoma, head and neck, liver or kidney cancer. As DNA, the CDR3 is TGCGCCAGCAGCCCCGGGACCGCCACCTACAATGAGCAGTTCTTC. Its translation is CASSPGTATYNEQFF.